Presented here are 23 T cell receptor beta chains from one specimen sequenced in a study of shared clonotypes between healthy human individuals (dated by TCRdb to the early 2020s). CD8 naive samples were obtained by positive selection for CCR7 among CD45RO-negative cells, yielding a CD45RA+CCR7+ population from which TemRA cells were excluded. The library was generated by the immunoSEQ multiplex PCR assay. The immuneACCESS repertoire file appears here via TCRdb, limited to in-frame rearrangements. These files lack a portion of the clones; in checked studies, under half of the deficit traces to unresolved V genes, and the cause of the others is not known. The sample table shows 550,000 to 750,000 clones, and 95% to 96% are seen once. The ten largest clones represent 0.1% to 0.11% of the sample. Sequenced sample: naive CD8+ T cells sorted from blood. The cell subset or site tag for this specimen amounts to: CD45RA+CCR7+. All receptors come from a woman in her twenties or thirties in good health.

The V call is TRBV27, the J call TRBJ2-4; no reliable D call. The V gene lost 0 bases and the J gene lost 0 bases, with 9 bases spanning the gap. The CDR3 has 16 amino acids. Germline CDR1 reads MNHEY; CDR2 reads SMNVEV (reference sequence). The CDR3 here is CASSLSGLLAKNIQYF. The CDR3 DNA is TGTGCCAGCAGTTTATCTGGCCTGCTAGCCAAAAACATTCAGTACTTC.

J is TRBJ1-1 and V is TRBV28; TRBD1 matches at 8 bases. CDR3 length: 17 residues. The J segment lost 3 bases and the V segment lost 4 bases, leaving 13 bases of the junction unmatched. Per the germline V gene, CDR1 is MDHEN and CDR2 is SYDVKM. CDR3 sequence reads: CASSWPLRDRGDTEAFF. Here the CDR3 DNA reads TGTGCCAGCAGTTGGCCCCTCCGTGACAGGGGAGACACTGAAGCTTTCTTT.

The chain recombines TRBV2 with TRBJ1-3, with TRBD1 as a possible D gene (6 bases). Germline CDR1 is SNHLY and CDR2 is FYNNEI. This CDR3 has 16 amino acids. Trimming took 6 bases from V and 0 from J, leaving 15 bases between them. The CDR3 loop reads CASRSTRGLSGNTIYF. CDR3 DNA: TGTGCCAGCAGGAGTACCAGGGGCCTCTCTGGAAACACCATATATTTT.

This clone has just one count. The chain employs TRBV5-1 and TRBJ2-1; a possible D gene is TRBD1 (6 bases). The CDR3 runs 13 residues. V was pared by 7 bases and J by 5 bases, with 13 bases between. From germline, CDR1 is SGHRS and CDR2 YFSETQ. CDR3 sequence (DNA): TGCGCCAGCTACCCGGACAGACACAATGAGCAGTTCTTC. This gives the protein CASYPDRHNEQFF.

The V and J genes are TRBV28 and TRBJ2-5; D ambiguous. Judging by the DNA end, TRBJ2-7 fits better; the J call may be wrong. Germline V gives CDR1 MDHEN, CDR2 SYDVKM. The CDR3 length is 13 residues. DNA of the CDR3: TGTGCCAGCAGTTTTAGTCGAACCTACGAGCAGTACTTC. This translates into CASSFSRTYEQYF.

This rearrangement joins TRBV4-1 to TRBJ2-1; a possible D gene is TRBD1 (6 bases). The CDR3 has 16 residues. The ends were cut back, 0 bases at V and 5 bases at J, with 14 bases in the middle. Germline CDR1 is MGHRA and CDR2 is YSYEKL. The CDR3 sequence is CASSQDGRGTNNEQFF. The CDR3 nucleotides read TGCGCCAGCAGCCAAGACGGCAGGGGAACAAACAATGAGCAGTTCTTC.

The rearrangement links TRBV7-9 to TRBJ2-6; D call uncertain. CDR1 SEHNR and CDR2 FQNEAQ come from the germline V gene (reference sequence). The V gene lost 1 base and the J gene lost 0 bases, with 16 bases spanning the gap. CDR3 length: 19 amino acids. As DNA, the CDR3 is TGTGCCAGCAGCTTAGAAGGCATACGGTTTTCCTCTGGGGCCAACGTCCTGACTTTC. Its translation: CASSLEGIRFSSGANVLTF.

This chain uses TRBV19 with TRBJ1-5; D is unresolved. Trimming took off 7 bases at V and 1 base at J, with 14 bases between the two ends. Germline V gives CDR1 LNHDA, CDR2 SQIVND (reference sequence). The length of the CDR3 is 15 residues. The CDR3 spells CASIHRTESNQPQHF. The CDR3 DNA follows: TGTGCCAGTATCCACCGGACGGAGAGCAATCAGCCCCAGCATTTT.

With regard to this clone: This same CDR3 is encoded by further DNA sequences in the sample. The V and J genes are TRBV5-1 and TRBJ2-7; 7 bases agree with TRBD1. With V trimmed by 2 bases and J by 3 bases, 8 bases remained unmatched. Germline values: CDR1 SGHRS, CDR2 YFSETQ. This CDR3 contains 15 residues. CDR3 coding DNA: TGCGCCAGCAGCTTAGAATGGGACAGAGTCTACGAGCAGTACTTC. This translates into CASSLEWDRVYEQYF. The full variable domain, completed using reference TRBV5-1 and TRBJ2-7, is KAGVTQTPRYLIKTRGQQVTLSCSPISGHRSVSWYQQTPGQGLQFLFEYFSETQRNKGNFPGRFSGRQFSNSRSEMNVSTLELGDSALYLCASSLEWDRVYEQYFGPGTRLTVT.

The rearrangement joins TRBV27 to TRBJ2-7; TRBD1 aligns across 7 bases. V gave up 6 bases and J gave up 3 bases; unmatched junction bases: 5. This CDR3 region has 13 residues. Germline assignment: CDR1 MNHEY and CDR2 SMNVEV (reference sequence). CDR3 region: CASSAQGYYEQYF. DNA of the CDR3: TGTGCCAGCAGCGCACAGGGGTACTACGAGCAGTACTTC.

This clone occurred once. The V gene is TRBV7-6, the J gene TRBJ2-7, with D possibly matching TRBD1 (6 bases). The CDR3 length is 14 residues. The germline CDR1 and CDR2 sequences are SGHVS and FNYEAQ. With 2 bases removed from V and 2 bases from J, the gap between germline ends came to 10 bases. Written as DNA, the CDR3 is TGTGCCAGCAGCTTATCCCGGGACACCTACGAGCAGTACTTC. Encoded protein: CASSLSRDTYEQYF.

The J gene is TRBJ2-7, the V gene TRBV27; tentative D call: TRBD1 (5 bases). V was cut by 5 bases and J by 0 bases, with 8 bases left in between. Germline V gene data show CDR1 as MNHEY and CDR2 as SMNVEV (reference sequence). The CDR3 is 13 amino acids. CDR3 loop: CASSQTVSYEQYF. CDR3 nucleotides: TGTGCCAGCAGTCAGACAGTCTCCTACGAGCAGTACTTC.

The CDR3, as DNA: TGTGCCAGCAGCGACTCCTTAGCGGGAGGGGAGACCCAGTACTTC. As protein: CASSDSLAGGETQYF. The chain carries TRBV9 and TRBJ2-5, with 11 positions matching TRBD2. Unmatched junction bases numbered 6, after V lost 3 bases and J lost 5 bases. Germline V CDR1 and CDR2: SGDLS, YYNGEE. This CDR3 has 15 residues.

The J gene is TRBJ1-2, the V gene TRBV6-1; D not resolved. The germline gives CDR1 MNHNS, CDR2 SASEGT. V was clipped by 0 bases and J by 1 base, with 12 bases between them. CDR3 length: 16 residues. The CDR3 loop is CASSEALRGFNYGYTF. CDR3 bases: TGTGCCAGCAGTGAAGCGCTTCGTGGCTTTAACTATGGCTACACCTTC.

V and J are TRBV28 and TRBJ1-5; D remains unclear. This CDR3 is 13 amino acids long. Trimming shortened V by 6 bases and J by 0 bases, and 6 bases separated the two germline ends. The V gene's germline CDR1 is MDHEN and CDR2 SYDVKM. In DNA form, the CDR3 reads TGTGCCAGCAGAGAGTTTAGCAATCAGCCCCAGCATTTT. This gives the protein CASREFSNQPQHF.

The chain carries TRBV5-6 and TRBJ2-3, with D unclear. Germline V CDR1 and CDR2: SGHDT, YYEEEE. Trimming cost V 0 bases and J 5 bases, with 4 bases left between them. The CDR3 has 12 residues. Here the CDR3 DNA reads TGTGCCAGCAGCTTGGGTGAAGATACGCAGTATTTT. Translating gives CASSLGEDTQYF.

The chain is built from TRBV30 and TRBJ2-3; no clear D gene. The CDR3 length is 15 residues. Per the germline V gene, CDR1 is GTSNPN and CDR2 is SVGIG (reference sequence). The V end lost 1 base, the J end lost 0 bases, and 11 bases lay between the germline ends. The CDR3 DNA reads as TGTGCCTGGAGTGCGGCTGGCCCTAGCACAGATACGCAGTATTTT. This gives the protein CAWSAAGPSTDTQYF.

V is TRBV11-2 and J is TRBJ1-4, with D possibly TRBD1 on 5 matching bases. The V and J ends lost 0 bases and 4 bases respectively, with 9 bases between them. CDR1 SGHAT and CDR2 FQNNGV come from the germline V gene. This CDR3 has 15 residues. CDR3: CASSLDRAVNEKLFF. The CDR3 nucleotides read TGTGCCAGCAGCTTAGACAGGGCGGTTAATGAAAAACTGTTTTTT.

This clone occurred once. V usage is TRBV2 and J usage is TRBJ2-3; weak D call: TRBD2 (5 bases). The CDR3 is 13 amino acids. CDR1 SNHLY and CDR2 FYNNEI come from the germline V gene. Trimming pared 7 bases from V and 4 bases from J, leaving 12 bases between. Here the CDR3 reads CASTRLASDTQYF. The CDR3 DNA is TGTGCCAGCACTCGGCTAGCCTCAGATACGCAGTATTTT.

The gene calls are TRBV2 and TRBJ2-7; possibly TRBD1 or TRBD2 for D (6 bases each). The germline CDR1 and CDR2 sequences are SNHLY and FYNNEI. The V and J ends lost 3 bases and 0 bases respectively, with 12 bases between them. This CDR3 is 15 amino acids long. The CDR3 coding sequence is TGTGCCAGCAGTGACGGGTCGGGGGCCTCCTACGAGCAGTACTTC. This gives the protein CASSDGSGASYEQYF.

This chain connects TRBV19 to TRBJ1-2; 9 bases fit TRBD1. The CDR3 sequence is 14 residues long. Per germline, CDR1 LNHDA and CDR2 SQIVND (reference sequence). V was clipped by 8 bases and J by 3 bases; unmatched bases: 7. CDR3 amino acids: CASQDRGFDYGYTF. The CDR3 DNA sequence: TGTGCCAGTCAGGACAGGGGCTTTGACTATGGCTACACCTTC.

The gene calls are TRBV28 and TRBJ1-1; D remains unclear. This CDR3 contains 13 residues. With 11 bases removed from V and 0 bases from J, the gap between germline ends came to 13 bases. The germline CDR1 and CDR2 sequences are MDHEN and SYDVKM. CDR3 in amino acids: CAGSDLLNTEAFF. CDR3 nucleotides: TGTGCCGGGTCCGACCTACTGAACACTGAAGCTTTCTTT.

This clone is a singleton in its sample. V usage is TRBV27 and J usage is TRBJ1-1; D possibly corresponds to TRBD1 (6 bases). This CDR3 is built from 14 residues. V lost 1 base to trimming and J lost 0 bases, with 6 bases between them. Germline assignment: CDR1 MNHEY and CDR2 SMNVEV (reference sequence). CDR3 loop: CASSLWDMNTEAFF. CDR3 nucleotide sequence: TGTGCCAGCAGTTTATGGGACATGAACACTGAAGCTTTCTTT.